The 24 T cell receptor beta chains presented below share a single source sample, sequenced in a study of OX40 agonist ivuxolimab in advanced cancers. Data came from immunoSEQ multiplex PCR; TCRdb stores just in-frame clones and leaves some out. The sample lists tens of thousands of clones, around four fifths occurring once. Sequences were derived from CD4+ or CD8+ T cells sorted from blood, sampled in a trial of the OX40 agonist ivuxolimab. All receptors derive from an adult with an advanced solid tumor such as melanoma, head and neck, liver or kidney cancer.

V gene TRBV19 combines with J gene TRBJ1-1, with 7 bases matching TRBD1. The CDR3 has 14 amino acids. V lost 4 bases, J lost 8 bases, and 10 bases stayed unmatched. CDR1 and CDR2 from the germline V gene are LNHDA and SQIVND (reference sequence). DNA for the CDR3: TGTGCCAGTAGTACCCCACGGAGGGGGCCCGAAGCTTTCTTT. The encoded protein is CASSTPRRGPEAFF.

J is TRBJ1-3 and V is TRBV7-2; D may be TRBD1 (5 bases). The CDR3 runs to 15 residues. Germline V gene sequence: CDR1 SGHTA, CDR2 FQGNSA. V lost 1 base and J lost 0, with 7 bases in between. CDR3 nucleotides: TGTGCCAGCAGCTTAGGCGGGACCTCTGGAAACACCATATATTTT. Translation gives CASSLGGTSGNTIYF.

V gene TRBV28 combines with J gene TRBJ1-4; D might be TRBD1 (6 bases). CDR3 length: 16 amino acids. Germline values: CDR1 MDHEN, CDR2 SYDVKM. V lost 6 bases and J lost 1, with 15 bases in between. The CDR3 bases are TGTGCCAGCAGATCCCTCGGACAGCTAACTAATGAAAAACTGTTTTTT. It codes for CASRSLGQLTNEKLFF.

CDR3 sequence reads: CASSPGLAGERLYF. CDR3 DNA: TGTGCCAGCAGCCCGGGACTAGCGGGGGAGCGACTGTATTTT. V usage is TRBV7-3 and J usage is TRBJ2-3; TRBD2 matches 14 bases. This CDR3 has 14 residues. CDR1 is SGHTA and CDR2 is FQGTGA in the germline V gene. Germline trimming cut 5 bases from V and 14 bases from J; bases unmatched to any gene: 9.

The rearrangement links TRBV7-2 to TRBJ1-5; D is uncertain. Germline CDR1 is SGHTA and CDR2 is FQGNSA. The CDR3 loop spans 12 amino acids. V was cut by 2 bases and J by 6 bases, with 5 bases left in between. The CDR3, as DNA: TGTGCCAGCAGCTTAACAGCTCAGCCCCAGCATTTT. Translating it yields CASSLTAQPQHF.

The CDR3 region is CASSPRTSTYEQYF. DNA for the CDR3: TGTGCCAGCTCACCAAGGACTAGTACCTACGAGCAGTACTTC. V usage is TRBV18 and J usage is TRBJ2-7; 7 positions match TRBD2. J gave up 2 bases and V 2 bases, and 3 bases lay outside the gene matches. The CDR3 totals 14 residues. Germline lookup yields CDR1 KGHSH and CDR2 LQKENI.

The rearrangement links TRBV2 to TRBJ1-2; TRBD1 matches at 9 bases. The CDR3 loop spans 15 amino acids. Germline CDR1 and CDR2: SNHLY and FYNNEI. V shed 7 bases and J 2 bases; nucleotides not matched to a gene: 8. CDR3 loop: CASTARTGANYGYTF. The CDR3 nucleotides are TGTGCCAGCACCGCCCGGACAGGGGCCAACTATGGCTACACCTTC.

This chain connects TRBV9 to TRBJ1-2; D is undetermined. Trimming removed 3 bases from V and 5 bases from J, with 17 bases in between. CDR1 and CDR2 from the germline V gene are SGDLS and YYNGEE. The CDR3 has 15 residues. The CDR3 is CASSGVSLPRYGYTF. The CDR3 DNA follows: TGTGCCAGCAGCGGAGTCAGCCTCCCTAGGTATGGCTACACCTTC.

The chain combines TRBV5-1 with TRBJ2-1, with a weak D call TRBD1 (6 bases). The CDR3 contains 14 residues. The ends were cut back, 4 bases at V and 9 bases at J, with 17 bases in the middle. Looked up from germline, CDR1 is SGHRS and CDR2 is YFSETQ. CDR3 nucleotide sequence: TGCGCCAGCAGCCCGAGGGCAGGGGCGAGTGAGCAGTTCTTC. Translated: CASSPRAGASEQFF.

Concerning this clone: The sample carries other DNA sequences with the same CDR3. The chain has TRBV5-1 and TRBJ2-2, with 7 nucleotides matching TRBD2. CDR3 length: 15 residues. CDR1 SGHRS and CDR2 YFSETQ come from the germline V gene. J lost 4 bases, V lost 0 bases, and 3 bases had no gene match. The CDR3 reads CASSLGLAGTGELFF. The CDR3 DNA reads as TGCGCCAGCAGCTTGGGACTAGCAGGCACCGGGGAGCTGTTTTTT. The full variable domain, rest sourced from reference TRBV5-1 and TRBJ2-2, is KAGVTQTPRYLIKTRGQQVTLSCSPISGHRSVSWYQQTPGQGLQFLFEYFSETQRNKGNFPGRFSGRQFSNSRSEMNVSTLELGDSALYLCASSLGLAGTGELFFGEGSRLTVL.

This chain uses TRBV23-1 with TRBJ2-3; perhaps D is TRBD1 or TRBD2 (6 bases each). TRBV23-1 is given ORF status, its function remaining uncertain. The CDR3 consists of 16 residues. V shed 1 base and J shed 4 bases, with 15 bases lying between them. CDR3 DNA sequence: TGCGCCAGCAGTCAATTGCGGCAGGGGAGGCCAGATACGCAGTATTTT. Translation gives CASSQLRQGRPDTQYF.

The chain links TRBV4-2 to TRBJ1-2; 7 bases agree with TRBD1. This CDR3 spans 16 amino acids. CDR1 LGHNA and CDR2 YNFKEQ come from the germline V gene. V gave up 0 bases and J gave up 7 bases; unmatched junction bases: 11. The CDR3 region has the DNA TGTGCCAGCAGCCAAGATTTAGGACAGGAAATTAGTGGCTACACCTTC. Translation: CASSQDLGQEISGYTF.

The CDR3 DNA is TGTGCCAGCAGTGACTTACATAGCAATCAGCCCCAGCATTTT. As protein: CASSDLHSNQPQHF. The V and J genes are TRBV6-1 and TRBJ1-5; no clear D. This CDR3 spans 14 amino acids. With 3 bases removed from V and 0 bases from J, the gap between germline ends came to 6 bases. CDR1 is MNHNS, CDR2 SASEGT, per germline.

The chain uses TRBV18 and TRBJ2-7, with a tentative D call TRBD2 (7 bases). The CDR3 has 14 amino acids. Germline lookup yields CDR1 KGHSH and CDR2 LQKENI. V lost 1 base to trimming and J lost 5 bases, with 12 bases between them. In nucleotides, the CDR3 is TGTGCCAGCTCACCACGAATAGGGGGGGACGAGCAGTACTTC. It yields the protein CASSPRIGGDEQYF.

This sequence joins TRBV7-2 and TRBJ2-4, with D possibly being TRBD2 (6 bases). Germline assignment: CDR1 SGHTA and CDR2 FQGNSA. The CDR3 is 16 residues long. V lost 6 bases, J lost 3 bases, and 18 bases lay in between. CDR3 sequence reads: CASSPPPGVGKNIQYF. In nucleotides, the CDR3 is TGTGCCAGCAGTCCCCCGCCGGGAGTGGGCAAAAACATTCAGTACTTC. Complete variable domain (other parts from reference TRBV7-2 and TRBJ2-4): GAGVSQSPSNKVTEKGKDVELRCDPISGHTALYWYRQSLGQGLEFLIYFQGNSAPDKSGLPSDRFSAERTGGSVSTLTIQRTQQEDSAVYLCASSPPPGVGKNIQYFGAGTRLSVL.

J is TRBJ2-7 and V is TRBV6-5; 11 nucleotides align to TRBD1. The trim removed 7 bases at V and 7 bases at J, leaving 6 bases unmatched. This CDR3 has 13 residues. Per the germline V gene, CDR1 is MNHEY and CDR2 is SVGAGI. The CDR3 loop is CASTRDRGREQYF. The CDR3 DNA sequence: TGTGCCAGCACTCGGGACAGGGGGAGGGAGCAGTACTTC.

The rearrangement joins TRBV9 to TRBJ1-2, with D hard to call. The CDR3 runs 16 residues. Germline lookup yields CDR1 SGDLS and CDR2 YYNGEE. Trimming left V 0 bases short and J 0 bases short, with 12 bases between. CDR3 in amino acids: CASSVGIRRSNYGYTF. The CDR3 nucleotides are TGTGCCAGCAGCGTAGGAATCCGGAGATCTAACTATGGCTACACCTTC.

The chain has TRBV7-2 and TRBJ2-1, with D possibly being TRBD1 or TRBD2 (5 bases each). The CDR3 sequence is 13 residues long. Germline V gene lookup returns CDR1 SGHTA and CDR2 FQGNSA. V was shortened by 6 bases and J by 7 bases, with 13 bases between the two germline ends. The CDR3 nucleotides are TGTGCCAGCAGTTCGCCGGGGCCGAATGAGCAGTTCTTC. Amino acid sequence: CASSSPGPNEQFF.

As regards this clone: Sequence at one end of the junction differs from germline and may be a read error. The chain has TRBV5-1 and TRBJ2-1, with D possibly TRBD2 on 6 matching bases. CDR1 and CDR2 (germline): SGHRS, YFSETQ. The CDR3 totals 15 residues. CDR3 DNA: TGCGCCAGCAGTTTGGCCGGGACTCCCTACAATGAGCAGTTCTTC. Its translation is CASSLAGTPYNEQFF. The full variable domain, in which reference TRBV5-1 and TRBJ2-1 provide the parts outside the CDR3, is KAGVTQTPRYLIKTRGQQVTLSCSPISGHRSVSWYQQTPGQGLQFLFEYFSETQRNKGNFPGRFSGRQFSNSRSEMNVSTLELGDSALYLCASSLAGTPYNEQFFGPGTRLTVL.

V usage is TRBV4-1 and J usage is TRBJ2-5, with 7 bases identical to TRBD2. The CDR3 is 15 amino acids. V trimming: 2 bases; J trimming: 2 bases; junction bases outside the gene matches: 5. Per germline, CDR1 MGHRA and CDR2 YSYEKL. CDR3 region: CASSQRGGDQETQYF. For the CDR3, the DNA is TGCGCCAGCAGCCAACGGGGAGGGGATCAAGAGACCCAGTACTTC.

The rearrangement links TRBV6-5 to TRBJ2-3; 7 nucleotides agree with TRBD2. With V trimmed by 5 bases and J by 5 bases, 4 bases remained unmatched. Germline V gene sequence: CDR1 MNHEY, CDR2 SVGAGI. This CDR3 has 13 amino acids. The DNA of the CDR3 is TGTGCCAGCAGTAAACGGGGGGTAGATACGCAGTATTTT. This sequence encodes CASSKRGVDTQYF.

This chain links TRBV18 with TRBJ1-2; D not certain. Germline V gives CDR1 KGHSH, CDR2 LQKENI. V lost 0 bases, J lost 2 bases, and 10 bases lay in between. The CDR3 runs 15 residues. CDR3 loop: CASSPPARLNYGYTF. CDR3 in DNA: TGTGCCAGCTCACCACCGGCCAGGCTAAACTATGGCTACACCTTC.

This chain links TRBV6-1 with TRBJ2-7; 9 bases are a match to TRBD1. V was clipped by 6 bases and J by 7 bases; unmatched bases: 7. Looked up from germline, CDR1 is MNHNS and CDR2 is SASEGT. This CDR3 has 13 amino acids. DNA for the CDR3: TGTGCCAGCAGATTACAGGGGGCGCGGGAGCAGTACTTC. It yields the protein CASRLQGAREQYF.

The chain combines TRBV28 with TRBJ1-2; tentative D call: TRBD1 (5 bases). The germline CDR1 and CDR2 sequences are MDHEN and SYDVKM. V lost 2 bases and J lost 8, with 21 bases in between. The CDR3 has 16 residues. DNA of the CDR3: TGTGCCAGCAGTTTAAGGGTGGGGGTCCCCACTAGCGGCTACACCTTC. Residues: CASSLRVGVPTSGYTF.